The rows below give T cell receptor beta chains drawn from one sample of a study of regulatory T cells in long-lasting Graves disease. TCRdb recomputed calls from the multiplex PCR reads with MiXCR, one row per CDR3 protein. This sample has 360,000 or so distinct CDR3 sequences; roughly 16% occur once, and the top ten carry 20%. These records were also assigned to another study, of T cells in Graves' hyperthyroidism and ophthalmopathy.

The sample was peripheral blood mononuclear cells (PBMCs), taken at new diagnosis, from a patient treated with antithyroid drugs. The receptors come from a woman aged 18 to 35 with Graves disease. CDR3s include the opening cysteine and the closing phenylalanine or tryptophan. Fields, in order: V gene, D gene, J gene, clone size, CDR3 DNA, CDR3 protein. D genes are given only for firm matches. Clone size appears in some rows only: once, few, many, or a class for an expanded clone.

V: TRBV19
D: NA
J: TRBJ1-2
size: few
DNA: TGTGCCAGTAGCTCTGGCATGGGACCCCGGAGGAGCGGCTACACCTTC
CDR3: CASSSGMGPRRSGYTF

V: TRBV20-1
D: TRBD1
J: TRBJ1-1
size: many
DNA: TGCAGTGCTATCAAGGGGGCCCAGAACACTGAAGCTTTCTTT
CDR3: CSAIKGAQNTEAFF

V: TRBV7-2
D: NA
J: TRBJ2-1
size: few
DNA: TGTGCCAGCAGCCCGCACAGAACCTCTGGGCATGAGCAGTTCTTC
CDR3: CASSPHRTSGHEQFF

V: TRBV19
D: TRBD2
J: TRBJ2-5
size: NA
DNA: TGTGCCAGTAGTCGGGCAGCGGGACGAGGAGAGACCCAGTACTTC
CDR3: CASSRAAGRGETQYF

V: TRBV20-1
D: TRBD2
J: TRBJ2-5
size: few
DNA: TGCAGTGCTAGTGGATACGGGAGGGCGGAGACCCAGTACTTC
CDR3: CSASGYGRAETQYF

V: TRBV27
D: NA
J: TRBJ2-7
size: many
DNA: TGTGCCAGCTGGGGACTTCCGATGTACGAGCAGTACTTC
CDR3: CASWGLPMYEQYF

V: TRBV3-1
D: NA
J: TRBJ1-6
size: many
DNA: TGTGCCAGCAGCCTTACGACGGGACCCTATAATTCACCCCTCCACTTT
CDR3: CASSLTTGPYNSPLHF

V: TRBV28
D: TRBD1
J: TRBJ1-5
size: NA
DNA: TGTGCCAGCAGTCCCCGGACAGGGGTTAGCAATCAGCCCCAGCATTTT
CDR3: CASSPRTGVSNQPQHF

V: TRBV20-1
D: NA
J: TRBJ2-1
size: many
DNA: TGCAGTGCTAGTCAGACCCCTAATGAGCAGTTCTTC
CDR3: CSASQTPNEQFF

V: TRBV5-1
D: NA
J: TRBJ1-1
size: many
DNA: TGCGCCAGCAGGGTGGCACCACTCCTGGAGACTGAAGCTTTCTTT
CDR3: CASRVAPLLETEAFF

V: TRBV6-5
D: NA
J: TRBJ1-5
size: NA
DNA: TGTGCCAGCAGTTACCTGGGGGGACGGAATCAGCCCCAGCATTTT
CDR3: CASSYLGGRNQPQHF

V: TRBV30
D: NA
J: TRBJ1-3
size: NA
DNA: TGTGCCCGGAGTCGGACCGTTGGAAACACCATATATTTT
CDR3: CARSRTVGNTIYF

V: TRBV30
D: NA
J: TRBJ2-3
size: many
DNA: TGTGCCTGGGACAGTGTTCGAGCAGATACGCAGTATTTT
CDR3: CAWDSVRADTQYF

V: TRBV18
D: NA
J: TRBJ1-2
size: NA
DNA: TGTGCCAGCTCACCAGGGGAGCGGCGGGGCTACACCTTC
CDR3: CASSPGERRGYTF

V: TRBV9
D: NA
J: TRBJ2-5
size: few
DNA: TGTGCCAGCAGCGTAGGGTGGGATCAAGAGACCCAGTACTTC
CDR3: CASSVGWDQETQYF

V: TRBV2
D: NA
J: TRBJ2-2
size: many
DNA: TGTGCCAGCACCTCTACAGCGTCGAACACCGGGGAGCTGTTTTTT
CDR3: CASTSTASNTGELFF

V: TRBV28
D: TRBD2
J: TRBJ2-7
size: many
DNA: TGTGCCAGCAGTTTACTTACTAGCGGGAGTGTCTACGAGCAGTACTTC
CDR3: CASSLLTSGSVYEQYF

V: TRBV7-9
D: NA
J: TRBJ2-7
size: NA
DNA: TGTGCCAGCAGCTCCGAGGGGTCCTCCTACGAGCAGTACTTC
CDR3: CASSSEGSSYEQYF

V: TRBV7-9
D: TRBD2
J: TRBJ2-6
size: many
DNA: TGTGCCAGCCCACAAGGGGACGGGGGGGCGGCGGCCAACGTCCTGACTTTC
CDR3: CASPQGDGGAAANVLTF

V: TRBV6-1
D: NA
J: TRBJ1-1
size: many
DNA: TGTGCCAGCAGTGAGGCCATGGAGACCCCGGGGGCTTTCTTT
CDR3: CASSEAMETPGAFF

V: TRBV7-2
D: NA
J: TRBJ2-1
size: many
DNA: TGTGCCAGCAGGCCCGACAGCAATGAGCAGTTCTTC
CDR3: CASRPDSNEQFF